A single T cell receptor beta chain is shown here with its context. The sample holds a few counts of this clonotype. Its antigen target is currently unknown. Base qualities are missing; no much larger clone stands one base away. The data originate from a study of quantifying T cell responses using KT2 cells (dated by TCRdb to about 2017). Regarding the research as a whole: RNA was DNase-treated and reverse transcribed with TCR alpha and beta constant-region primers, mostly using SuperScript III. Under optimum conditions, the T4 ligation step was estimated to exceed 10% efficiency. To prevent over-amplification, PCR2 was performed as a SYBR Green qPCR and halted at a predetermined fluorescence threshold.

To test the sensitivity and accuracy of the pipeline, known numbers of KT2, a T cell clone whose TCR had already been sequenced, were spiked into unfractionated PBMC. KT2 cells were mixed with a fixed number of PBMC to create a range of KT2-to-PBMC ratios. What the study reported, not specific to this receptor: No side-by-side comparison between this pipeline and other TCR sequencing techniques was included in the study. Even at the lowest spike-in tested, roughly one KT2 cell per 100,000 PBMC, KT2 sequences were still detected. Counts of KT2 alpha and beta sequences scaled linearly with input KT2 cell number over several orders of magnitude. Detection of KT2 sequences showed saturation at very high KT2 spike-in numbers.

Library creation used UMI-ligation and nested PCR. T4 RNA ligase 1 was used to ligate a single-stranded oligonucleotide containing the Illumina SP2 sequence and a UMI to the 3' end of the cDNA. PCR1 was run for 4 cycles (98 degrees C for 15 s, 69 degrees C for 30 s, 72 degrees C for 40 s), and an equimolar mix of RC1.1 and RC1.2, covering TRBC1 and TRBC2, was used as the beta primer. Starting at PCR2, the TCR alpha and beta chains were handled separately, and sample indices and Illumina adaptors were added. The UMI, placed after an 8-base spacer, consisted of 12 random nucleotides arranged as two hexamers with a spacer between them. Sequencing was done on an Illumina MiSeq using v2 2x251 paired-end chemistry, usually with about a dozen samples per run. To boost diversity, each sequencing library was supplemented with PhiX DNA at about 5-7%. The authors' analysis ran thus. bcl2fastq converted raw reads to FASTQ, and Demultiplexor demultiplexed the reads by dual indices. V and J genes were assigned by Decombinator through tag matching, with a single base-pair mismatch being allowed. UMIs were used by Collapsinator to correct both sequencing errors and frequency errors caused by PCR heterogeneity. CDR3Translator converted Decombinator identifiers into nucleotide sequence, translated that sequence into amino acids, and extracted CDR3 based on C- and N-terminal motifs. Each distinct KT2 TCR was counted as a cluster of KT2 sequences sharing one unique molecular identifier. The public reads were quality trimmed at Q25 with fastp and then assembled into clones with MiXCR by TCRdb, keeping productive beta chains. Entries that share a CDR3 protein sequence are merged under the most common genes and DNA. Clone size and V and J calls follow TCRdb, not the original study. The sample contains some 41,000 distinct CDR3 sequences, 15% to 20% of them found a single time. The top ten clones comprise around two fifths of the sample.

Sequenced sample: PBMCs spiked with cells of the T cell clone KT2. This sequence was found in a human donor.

The CDR3: CASSYVGLTADGYTF. The sequence in DNA is TGTGCCAGCAGTTACGTTGGCCTAACGGCGGATGGCTACACCTTC. The V and J genes are TRBV6-6 and TRBJ1-2, with the D gene call left open. The CDR3 runs 15 residues from the cysteine to the phenylalanine. Only the CDR3 part of the read is kept: 45 bases, read in frame from the first base. Taken from the germline V gene (reference sequence), the CDR1 and CDR2 loops are MNHNY and SVGAGI. V is reduced by 2 bases and J by 6 bases, leaving a spacing of 16 bases between them.